A single sample gave rise to the 9 T cell receptor beta chains below, sequenced in a study of cytomegalovirus exposure and HLA in healthy donors. PCR used 60 Vbeta primers and 13 Jbeta primers. Profiling relied on immunoSEQ multiplex PCR, and the TCRdb table lists in-frame clones only, not all of them. This sample contains around 160,000 clones. Sequencing was done on a sample of PBMCs. Receptor source: a woman aged 45-65 years in good health and CMV-seronegative.

V and J are TRBV7-6 and TRBJ2-7; 10 bases line up with TRBD2. The V gene end was trimmed by 3 bases and the J gene end by 2 bases; junction bases not matched to a gene: 4. This CDR3 comprises 15 residues. The germline V gene encodes CDR1 SGHVS and CDR2 FNYEAQ. The CDR3 DNA reads as TGTGCCAGCAGCTTCCTAGCGGGAGATCCCTACGAGCAGTACTTC. It is translated as CASSFLAGDPYEQYF.

The rearrangement links TRBV5-6 to TRBJ2-3; no definite D call. V was pared by 0 bases and J by 2 bases, with 10 bases between. The CDR3 length is 15 residues. The germline gives CDR1 SGHDT, CDR2 YYEEEE. The CDR3 loop reads CASSLARTYTDTQYF. CDR3 DNA sequence: TGTGCCAGCAGCTTGGCTAGAACCTACACAGATACGCAGTATTTT. Drawing the rest from reference TRBV5-6 and TRBJ2-3, the complete variable domain is DAGVTQSPTHLIKTRGQQVTLRCSPKSGHDTVSWYQQALGQGPQFIFQYYEEEERQRGNFPDRFSGHQFPNYSSELNVNALLLGDSALYLCASSLARTYTDTQYFGPGTRLTVL.

V usage is TRBV2 and J usage is TRBJ1-2; 7 bases are shared with TRBD1. Germline values: CDR1 SNHLY, CDR2 FYNNEI. V lost 2 bases to trimming and J lost 4 bases; unmatched junction nucleotides: 4. The length of the CDR3 is 14 residues. CDR3 bases: TGTGCCAGCAGTGAACAGGGGGGCTCCTATGGCTACACCTTC. Residues: CASSEQGGSYGYTF.

As concerns this clone: Other nucleotide sequences from this sample produce the same CDR3. This chain links TRBV5-6 with TRBJ2-1, with 8 bases that match TRBD2. The CDR3 is 15 amino acids. The V gene end was trimmed by 1 base and the J gene end by 4 bases; junction bases not matched to a gene: 4. CDR1 is SGHDT and CDR2 is YYEEEE in the germline V gene. CDR3 loop: CASSLSASGYNEQFF. The CDR3 bases are TGTGCCAGCAGCTTGAGCGCTAGCGGGTACAATGAGCAGTTCTTC.

V is TRBV2 and J is TRBJ2-7, with TRBD2 as a possible D gene (6 bases). Germline V gene lookup returns CDR1 SNHLY and CDR2 FYNNEI. The CDR3 spans 12 residues. Deletions cut 8 bases from V and 2 bases from J, with 10 bases between. CDR3 nucleotides: TGTGCCAGCGGCGGGACCCCCTACGAGCAGTACTTC. This sequence encodes CASGGTPYEQYF. The variable domain in full, completed from reference TRBV2 and TRBJ2-7, reads EPEVTQTPSHQVTQMGQEVILRCVPISNHLYFYWYRQILGQKVEFLVSFYNNEISEKSEIFDDQFSVERPDGSNFTLKIRSTKLEDSAMYFCASGGTPYEQYFGPGTRLTVT.

The V gene is TRBV27, the J gene TRBJ1-1, with 7 bases that match TRBD1. Unmatched junction bases numbered 6, after V lost 4 bases and J lost 1 base. The germline V gene has CDR1 MNHEY and CDR2 SMNVEV (reference sequence). The CDR3 extends over 15 amino acids. The DNA for the CDR3 is TGTGCCAGCAGTTCCCCCGGGACAGAGAACACTGAAGCTTTCTTT. It is translated as CASSSPGTENTEAFF.

V and J are TRBV29-1 and TRBJ2-1; 7 nucleotides line up with TRBD1. The CDR3 is 14 residues long. From germline, CDR1 is SQVTM and CDR2 ANQGSEA. After removal of 5 bases from V and 0 bases from J, the junction contained 4 bases not matched to a gene. For the CDR3, the DNA is TGCAGCGTTAAGGACAGGTACTCCTACAATGAGCAGTTCTTC. Translation gives CSVKDRYSYNEQFF.

Turning to this clone: Additional DNA sequences in this sample encode the identical CDR3. V is TRBV30 and J is TRBJ1-2; TRBD1 might be the D (6 bases). The germline V gene has CDR1 GTSNPN and CDR2 SVGIG (reference sequence). Trimming shortened V by 0 bases and J by 5 bases, and 7 bases separated the two germline ends. This CDR3 comprises 12 residues. CDR3 nucleotides: TGTGCCTGGAGTGTAGGGGGATATGGCTACACCTTC. Translated, it gives CAWSVGGYGYTF.

The gene calls are TRBV19 and TRBJ2-1; TRBD1 agrees at 10 bases. Germline V gene data show CDR1 as LNHDA and CDR2 as SQIVND (reference sequence). CDR3 length: 17 residues. With V trimmed by 5 bases and J by 4 bases, 11 bases remained unmatched. Here the CDR3 reads CASSPRDRGMAYNEQFF. In DNA, the CDR3 is TGTGCCAGTAGTCCGCGGGACAGGGGAATGGCTTACAATGAGCAGTTCTTC.